This record looks at one TCR beta chain sequence and its context. There is no known antigen for this receptor. No base qualities exist here, and no much larger clone lies one base off it. This entry is derived from a study of blood T cell repertoires in COVID-19 (dated by TCRdb to about 2020). Some background on the complete study: The collaborator samples originated in the United States, Italy and Spain and spanned the acute and convalescent phases of COVID-19. The material from the prospective study consisted of cDNA or gDNA derived from T cells, B-cell-depleted T cells, or PBMCs. The dataset comprised deeply sampled blood TCRbeta repertoires from subjects exposed to, actively infected with, or recovered from COVID-19. The repertoires were released in a freely available public database intended as a resource for research on the immune response to SARS-CoV-2. Samples came from the ongoing ImmuneRACE study (first 160 participants) plus 1,254 subjects from 6 global collaborators. The sample metadata nearly always contained a de-identified subject ID, COVID-19 status, age in years and sex. Where HLA class I and class II types were available, the types were taken from metadata supplied by the sample provider, not from assay-based typing.

V is clipped by 6 bases and J by 0 bases, and the sequence between their germline boundaries is 9 bases long. From a lookup of the germline V gene, CDR1 and CDR2 are ENHRY and SYGVKD. From the cysteine up to the phenylalanine, the CDR3 has a length of 14 residues. Solely the CDR3 DNA is kept, with 42 bases framed from the first base. The paper as a whole reports these results and caveats: The amount of clinical and demographic metadata varied by source and participant and was provided uncurated.

Participants in the prospective study were aged about 18 to 100 years, lived in 20 to 30 United States geographic areas, and enrolled through a virtual design. Cohort assignment in the prospective study relied on participant-reported clinical history from a screening survey and a study questionnaire. In the prospective study, mobile phlebotomists collected whole blood, serum and a nasopharyngeal or oropharyngeal swab from each participant. Additional blood draws and questionnaires over an approximately 2-month period could optionally be provided by prospective study participants. Before DNA extraction, prospective study blood samples were shipped either frozen or at room temperature. TCRbeta CDR3 regions were amplified from genomic DNA using the immunoSEQ Assay, a bias-controlled multiplex PCR. Turning to the authors' computational methods: Within the assay, amplification of reference gene primers was used to estimate how many nucleated cells each sample contained. To quantify the absolute abundance of each unique TCRbeta CDR3 rearrangement, sequence reads were collapsed and filtered. For each sample, productive Simpson clonality was calculated as the square root of Simpson's diversity index over productive rearrangements. TCRdb re-hosts the immuneACCESS table, in-frame sequences only. Its copies lack some clones; in the studies checked, an unresolved V gene accounts for under half of them, and the cause for the rest is not known. The V and J calls and clone size were taken over from that table, and D and trimming were inferred from the DNA. The sample table records fewer than 300,000 clones; approximately 91% of these occur just once. The ten biggest clones cover about 2.1% of the sample.

The chain joins TRBV10-3 to TRBJ1-3; the D gene is perhaps TRBD1, on 6 matching bases. The sequencing sample was made of PBMCs or T cells enriched from blood (not recorded which). This clonotype originated in a woman aged 40-49 years with acute COVID-19. Here is the DNA: TGTGCCATCAGAAGAGGGGGCTCTGGAAACACCATATATTTT. Its translation is CAIRRGGSGNTIYF.